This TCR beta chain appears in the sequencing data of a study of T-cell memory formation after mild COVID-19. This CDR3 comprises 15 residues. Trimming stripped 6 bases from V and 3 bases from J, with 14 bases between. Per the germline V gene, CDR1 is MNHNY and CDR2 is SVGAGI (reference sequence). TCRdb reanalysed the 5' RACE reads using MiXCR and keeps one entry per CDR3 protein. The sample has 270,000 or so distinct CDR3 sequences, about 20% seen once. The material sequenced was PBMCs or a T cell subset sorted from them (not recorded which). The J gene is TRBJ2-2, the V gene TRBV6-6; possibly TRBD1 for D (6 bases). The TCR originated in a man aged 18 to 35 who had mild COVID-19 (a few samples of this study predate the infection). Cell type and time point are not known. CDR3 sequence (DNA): TGTGCCAGCAGCTTCGCATCAGGGGACACCGGGGAGCTGTTTTTT. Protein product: CASSFASGDTGELFF.